The clone carrying this TCR beta chain showed up many times. Its antigen is unidentified. This sample is part of a study of T cell repertoires in cytomegalovirus infection. Study context: CMV epitopes used comprised recently identified HLA-C-restricted ones and well-studied HLA-B-restricted ones.

Germline lookup yields CDR1 SEHNR and CDR2 FQNEAQ (reference sequence). The CDR3 has 14 amino acids. V lost 5 bases and J lost 2, with 12 bases in between. Study-wide findings and caveats: Carriers of CMV plus the relevant HLA were identified by cumulative public TCR beta family frequency.

TCRdb re-called the reads through MiXCR, storing one row per CDR3 protein. This table holds about 830,000 distinct CDR3 sequences, approximately 29% found once. The sample consisted of cultured CD8+ T cells from PBMCs, taken from culture after CMV antigen stimulation. The TCR was taken from a human donor in good health (CMV status not recorded). Some clones in this sample may be carry-over from other donors' samples. V usage is TRBV7-9 and J usage is TRBJ1-1, with D possibly matching TRBD1 (5 bases). CDR3 protein: CASSPSTVNTEAFF. The CDR3 nucleotides are TGTGCCAGCAGCCCTTCGACAGTAAACACTGAAGCTTTCTTT.